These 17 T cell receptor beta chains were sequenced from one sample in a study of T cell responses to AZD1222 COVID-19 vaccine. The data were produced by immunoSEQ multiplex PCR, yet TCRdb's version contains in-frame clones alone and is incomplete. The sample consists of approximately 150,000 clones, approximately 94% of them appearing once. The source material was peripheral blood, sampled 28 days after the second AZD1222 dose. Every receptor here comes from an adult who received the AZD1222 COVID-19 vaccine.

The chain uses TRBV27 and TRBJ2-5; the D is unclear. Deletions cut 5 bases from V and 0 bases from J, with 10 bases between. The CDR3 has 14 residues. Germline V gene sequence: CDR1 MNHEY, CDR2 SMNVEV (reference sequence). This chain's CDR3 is CASSPLRDQETQYF. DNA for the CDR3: TGTGCCAGCAGTCCGCTCCGGGACCAAGAGACCCAGTACTTC.

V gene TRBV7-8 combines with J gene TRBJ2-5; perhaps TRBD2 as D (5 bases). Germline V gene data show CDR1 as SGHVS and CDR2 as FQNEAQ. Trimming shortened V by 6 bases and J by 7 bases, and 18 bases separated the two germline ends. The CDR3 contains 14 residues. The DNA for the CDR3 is TGTGCCAGCAGACCAGAGCGGTCCGGAGGGACCCAGTACTTC. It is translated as CASRPERSGGTQYF.

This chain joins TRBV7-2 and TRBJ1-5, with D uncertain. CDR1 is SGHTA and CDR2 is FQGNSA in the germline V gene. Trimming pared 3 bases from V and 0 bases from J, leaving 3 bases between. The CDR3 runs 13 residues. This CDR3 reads CASSFSSNQPQHF. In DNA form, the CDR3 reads TGTGCCAGCAGCTTTTCTAGCAATCAGCCCCAGCATTTT.

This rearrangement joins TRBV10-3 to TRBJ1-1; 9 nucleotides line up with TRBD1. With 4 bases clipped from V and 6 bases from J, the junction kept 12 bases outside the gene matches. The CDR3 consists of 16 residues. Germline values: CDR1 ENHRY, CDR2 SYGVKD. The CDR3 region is CAISGSEGQGIAEAFF. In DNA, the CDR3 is TGTGCCATCAGTGGCAGTGAGGGACAGGGAATCGCTGAAGCTTTCTTT.

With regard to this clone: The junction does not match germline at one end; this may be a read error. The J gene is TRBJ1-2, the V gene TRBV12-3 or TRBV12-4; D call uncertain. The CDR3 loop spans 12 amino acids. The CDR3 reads CASSINHYGYTF. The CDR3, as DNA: TGTGCCAGCAGTATTAATCACTACGGCTACACCTTC.

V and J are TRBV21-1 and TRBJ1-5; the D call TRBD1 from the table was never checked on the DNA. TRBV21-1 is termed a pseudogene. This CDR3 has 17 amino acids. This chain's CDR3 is CASSKANSRNSNQPQHF. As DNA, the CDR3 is TGTGCCAGCAGCAAAGCCAACAGTCGGAATAGCAATCAGCCCCAGCATTTT.

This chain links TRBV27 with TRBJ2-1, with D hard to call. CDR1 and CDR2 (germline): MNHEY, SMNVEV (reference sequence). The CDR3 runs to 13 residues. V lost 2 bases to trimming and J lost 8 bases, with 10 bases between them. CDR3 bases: TGTGCCAGCAGTTTAACGGTCGCTTATGAGCAGTTCTTC. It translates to CASSLTVAYEQFF.

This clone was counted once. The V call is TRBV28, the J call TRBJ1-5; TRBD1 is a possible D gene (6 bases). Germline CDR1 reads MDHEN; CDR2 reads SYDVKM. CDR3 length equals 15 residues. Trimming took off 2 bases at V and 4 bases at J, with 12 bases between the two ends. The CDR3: CASSLIGGRNQPQHF. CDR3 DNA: TGTGCCAGCAGTTTAATAGGGGGGAGGAATCAGCCCCAGCATTTT.

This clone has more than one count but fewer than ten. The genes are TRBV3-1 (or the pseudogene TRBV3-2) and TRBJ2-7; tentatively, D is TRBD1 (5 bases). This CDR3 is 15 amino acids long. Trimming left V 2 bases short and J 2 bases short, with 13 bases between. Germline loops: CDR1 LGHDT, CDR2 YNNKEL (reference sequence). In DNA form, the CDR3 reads TGTGCCAGCAGCCAAACCGCCACAGGTCCCTACGAGCAGTACTTC. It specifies CASSQTATGPYEQYF.

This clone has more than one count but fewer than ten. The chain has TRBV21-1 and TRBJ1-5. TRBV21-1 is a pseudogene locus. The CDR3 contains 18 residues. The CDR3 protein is CASSKIPLGRDSNQPQHF. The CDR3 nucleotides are TGTGCCAGCAGCAAAATACCCCTCGGACGGGATAGCAATCAGCCCCAGCATTTT.

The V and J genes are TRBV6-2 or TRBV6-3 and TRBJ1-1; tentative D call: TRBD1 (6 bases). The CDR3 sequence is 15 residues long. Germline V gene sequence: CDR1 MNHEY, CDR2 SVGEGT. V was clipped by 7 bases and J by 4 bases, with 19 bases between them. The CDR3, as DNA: TGTGCCAGCACCCCACGGGGGCGGCTGAGCACTGAAGCTTTCTTT. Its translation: CASTPRGRLSTEAFF.

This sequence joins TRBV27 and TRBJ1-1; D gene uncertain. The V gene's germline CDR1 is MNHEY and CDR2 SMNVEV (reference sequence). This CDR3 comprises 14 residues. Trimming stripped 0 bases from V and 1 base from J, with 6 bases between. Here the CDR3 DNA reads TGTGCCAGCAGTTTATCTTTCGGGAACACTGAAGCTTTCTTT. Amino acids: CASSLSFGNTEAFF.

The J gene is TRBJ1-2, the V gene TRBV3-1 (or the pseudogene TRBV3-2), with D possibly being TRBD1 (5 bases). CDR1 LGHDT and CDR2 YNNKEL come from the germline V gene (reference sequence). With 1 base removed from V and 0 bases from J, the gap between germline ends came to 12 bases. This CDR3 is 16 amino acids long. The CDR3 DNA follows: TGTGCCAGCAGCCAAGTGGGTTTGGGGCCTAACTATGGCTACACCTTC. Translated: CASSQVGLGPNYGYTF.

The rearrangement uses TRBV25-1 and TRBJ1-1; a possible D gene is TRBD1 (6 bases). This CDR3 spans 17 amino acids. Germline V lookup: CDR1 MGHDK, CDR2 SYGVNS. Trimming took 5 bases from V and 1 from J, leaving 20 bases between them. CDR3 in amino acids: CASSPRRGPGSNTEAFF. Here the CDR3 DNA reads TGTGCCAGCAGTCCCCGGCGGGGGCCCGGTTCGAACACTGAAGCTTTCTTT.

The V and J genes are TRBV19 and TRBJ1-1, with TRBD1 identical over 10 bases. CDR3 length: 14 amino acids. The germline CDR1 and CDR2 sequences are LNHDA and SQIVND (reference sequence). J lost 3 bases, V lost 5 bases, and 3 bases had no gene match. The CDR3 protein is CASSPDRGDTEAFF. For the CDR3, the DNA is TGTGCCAGTAGTCCGGACAGGGGGGACACTGAAGCTTTCTTT.

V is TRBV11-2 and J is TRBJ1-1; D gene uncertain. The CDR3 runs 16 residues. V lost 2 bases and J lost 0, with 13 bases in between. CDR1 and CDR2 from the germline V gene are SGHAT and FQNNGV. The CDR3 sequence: CASSLRFGVMNTEAFF. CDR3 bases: TGTGCCAGCAGCTTAAGGTTTGGGGTTATGAACACTGAAGCTTTCTTT. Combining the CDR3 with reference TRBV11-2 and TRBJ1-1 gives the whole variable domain EAGVAQSPRYKIIEKRQSVAFWCNPISGHATLYWYQQILGQGPKLLIQFQNNGVVDDSQLPKDRFSAERLKGVDSTLKIQPAKLEDSAVYLCASSLRFGVMNTEAFFGQGTRLTVV.

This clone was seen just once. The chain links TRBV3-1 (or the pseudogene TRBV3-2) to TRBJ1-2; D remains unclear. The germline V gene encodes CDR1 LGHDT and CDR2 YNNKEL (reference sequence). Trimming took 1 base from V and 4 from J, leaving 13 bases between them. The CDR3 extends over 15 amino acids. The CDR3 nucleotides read TGTGCCAGCAGCCAAGGCTTACTCCTGGGCTATGGCTACACCTTC. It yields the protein CASSQGLLLGYGYTF.